The entry below describes one T cell receptor beta chain. These data belong to a study of Tregs in tolerant kidney transplant recipients. The overall study: The nonmyeloablative bone marrow transplants came from related graft donors, with transient mixed chimerism.

Clones were read by immunoSEQ multiplex PCR, and TCRdb kept only the in-frame ones, dropping some. The sample has around 74,000 clones; roughly 98% are singletons. This sequence was found in a human donor who received a combined kidney and bone marrow transplant. The sequencing used CD4+ T cells from blood, collected before the transplant.

The CDR3 spells CASSERTSREQFF. CDR3 DNA sequence: TGTGCCAGCAGCGAGCGGACTAGCCGGGAGCAGTTCTTC. The rearrangement joins TRBV7-2 to TRBJ2-1, with 8 bases matching TRBD2. Looked up from germline, CDR1 is SGHTA and CDR2 is FQGNSA. Trimming at V came to 5 bases and at J to 10 bases, leaving 7 bases not matched to a gene. CDR3 size: 13 residues.